The present TCR beta chain was sequenced within a study of shared T cell receptors in the human thymus. The repertoire was sequenced with immunoSEQ multiplex PCR; TCRdb's copy has only in-frame clones and lacks some. Among 550,000 to 800,000 clones listed, 70% to 90% were seen once. V lost 7 bases, J lost 4 bases, and 15 bases lay in between. The CDR3 sequence is 13 residues long. Germline V CDR1 and CDR2: SQVTM, ANQGSEA. The same sample was also used in a study of human thymus T cells. Turning to that study: Serving as donors were healthy Finnish infants, each of whom was having open corrective surgery for congenital heart defects. During corrective heart surgery, resections were taken, and the thymus tissue came from them. Thymic and blood repertoires appeared to display a bias in their usage of V and J genes. Unrelated individuals reportedly shared highly overlapping thymic TCR repertoires.

What was sequenced was thymocytes. The chain uses TRBV29-1 and TRBJ2-3; TRBD2 is a possible D gene (6 bases). The receptor was isolated from a girl under three years old with a congenital heart defect. The CDR3 protein is CSGRRRGADTQYF. The CDR3 DNA reads TGCAGCGGCAGGCGGCGGGGTGCAGATACGCAGTATTTT.